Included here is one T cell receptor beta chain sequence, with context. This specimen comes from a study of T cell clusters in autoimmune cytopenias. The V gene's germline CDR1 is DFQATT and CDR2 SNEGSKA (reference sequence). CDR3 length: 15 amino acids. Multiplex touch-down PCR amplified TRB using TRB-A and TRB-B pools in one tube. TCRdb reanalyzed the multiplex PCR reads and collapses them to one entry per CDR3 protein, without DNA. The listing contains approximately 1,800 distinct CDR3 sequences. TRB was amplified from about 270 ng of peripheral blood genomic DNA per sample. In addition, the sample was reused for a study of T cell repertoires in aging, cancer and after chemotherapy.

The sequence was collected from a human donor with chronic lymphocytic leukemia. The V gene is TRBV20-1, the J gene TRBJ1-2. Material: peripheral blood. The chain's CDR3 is CSARQAGSGNYGYTF.